One TCR beta chain is described in this entry. Its antigen is unidentified. The record originates from a study of T cell responses to AZD1222 COVID-19 vaccine. The germline gives CDR1 DFQATT, CDR2 SNEGSKA (reference sequence). With 3 bases clipped from V and 4 bases from J, the junction kept 5 bases outside the gene matches. The CDR3 consists of 15 residues. TCRdb's copy holds only in-frame clones and misses some; the assay was immunoSEQ multiplex PCR. This sample has 75,000 to 90,000 clones, with around 90% found just once. Study-level findings and limits: Vaccine-associated CD4 TCRs ranged over spike, dominating at 160-218 and 743-854. Two AZD1222 administrations were followed by greater Spike-specific TCR breadth and depth. Repertoires were obtained solely post-peak T cell response. Recipients of AZD1222 seropositive at baseline numbered only six or seven.

The starting material was peripheral blood, obtained on day 0 of AZD1222 vaccination. The V call is TRBV20-1, the J call TRBJ2-1; the match to TRBD2 covers 11 bases. This TCR was sampled from an adult in good health. CDR3 region: CSASTSGSRYNEQFF. In DNA, the CDR3 is TGCAGTGCTAGTACTAGCGGGAGTAGGTACAATGAGCAGTTCTTC.